Below are 27 T cell receptor beta chains sequenced from a single sample in a study of OX40 agonist ivuxolimab in advanced cancers. Profiling relied on immunoSEQ multiplex PCR, and the TCRdb table lists in-frame clones only, not all of them. The repertoire has about 46,000 clones, 87% of them found once; the top ten carry about 14%. Source: CD4+ or CD8+ T cells sorted from blood, taken in a trial of the OX40 agonist ivuxolimab. Receptor source: an adult with an advanced solid tumor such as melanoma, head and neck, liver or kidney cancer.

In its sample, this clone was seen a few times. The V call is TRBV25-1, the J call TRBJ1-1; no firm D call. The V end was cut by 2 bases, the J end by 1 base, with 5 bases between. The length of the CDR3 is 13 residues. Per the germline V gene, CDR1 is MGHDK and CDR2 is SYGVNS. The chain's CDR3 is CASSEQPNTEAFF. DNA of the CDR3: TGTGCCAGCAGTGAACAGCCGAACACTGAAGCTTTCTTT.

The chain is built from TRBV5-1 and TRBJ2-1; 7 nucleotides match TRBD1. The CDR3 sequence is 13 residues long. V gave up 5 bases and J gave up 9 bases; unmatched junction bases: 8. Germline-derived CDR1 and CDR2 are SGHRS and YFSETQ. This chain's CDR3 is CASRVDRAPEQFF. CDR3 sequence (DNA): TGCGCCAGCAGGGTTGACAGGGCTCCTGAGCAGTTCTTC.

The V gene is TRBV2, the J gene TRBJ2-3; TRBD2 matches 7 bases. The CDR3 loop spans 14 amino acids. Germline trimming cut 7 bases from V and 2 bases from J; bases unmatched to any gene: 6. Germline assignment: CDR1 SNHLY and CDR2 FYNNEI. CDR3 amino acids: CASKSGTYTDTQYF. In DNA, the CDR3 is TGTGCCAGCAAGAGCGGGACTTACACAGATACGCAGTATTTT.

Concerning this clone itself: A junction boundary mismatches the germline segment, possibly from a read error. J is TRBJ2-3 and V is TRBV7-7, with 7 bases that match TRBD2. This CDR3 contains 16 residues. Per the germline V gene, CDR1 is SSHAT and CDR2 is FNYEAQ (reference sequence). CDR3 in DNA: TGTGCTAGCAGCCGTCGTGTGGGGGGGAGCACAGATACGCAGTATTTT. Encoded protein: CASSRRVGGSTDTQYF. Variable domain in full (rest from reference TRBV7-7 and TRBJ2-3): GAGVSQSPRYKVTKRGQDVTLRCDPISSHATLYWYQQALGQGPEFLTYFNYEAQPDKSGLPSDRFSAERPEGSISTLTIQRTEQRDSAMYRCASSRRVGGSTDTQYFGPGTRLTVL.

In its sample, this clone was seen once. The J gene is TRBJ2-7, the V gene TRBV5-8, with D unclear. The CDR3 totals 14 residues. CDR1 is SGHTS and CDR2 is YDEGEE in the germline V gene. The V and J ends lost 5 bases and 3 bases respectively, with 15 bases between them. CDR3 sequence reads: CASRFSGAIYEQYF. Written as DNA, the CDR3 is TGTGCCAGCAGGTTTAGTGGAGCTATCTACGAGCAGTACTTC.

This clone was recorded once. J is TRBJ2-3 and V is TRBV10-1, with 7 bases fitting TRBD1. Unmatched junction bases numbered 6, after V lost 5 bases and J lost 4 bases. The length of the CDR3 is 14 residues. The germline V gene has CDR1 WNHNN and CDR2 SYGVQD (reference sequence). The CDR3 DNA reads as TGCGCCAGCAGTAGGACAGGAGGATCAGATACGCAGTATTTT. Its translation is CASSRTGGSDTQYF.

The genes are TRBV6-4 and TRBJ2-7; the match to TRBD1 covers 10 bases. CDR1 and CDR2 from the germline V gene are MRHNA and SNTAGT. V was pared by 5 bases and J by 2 bases, with 3 bases of the junction left unmatched. This CDR3 comprises 14 residues. Here the CDR3 reads CASSTGQGTYEQYF. The CDR3 DNA reads as TGTGCCAGCAGTACGGGACAGGGGACCTACGAGCAGTACTTC.

The J gene is TRBJ1-1, the V gene TRBV18, with TRBD1 matching over 7 bases. Losses at the gene ends were 3 bases for V and 5 bases for J; bases not matched to a gene: 6. The CDR3 is made up of 14 amino acids. Germline CDR1 and CDR2: KGHSH and LQKENI. CDR3 sequence reads: CASSPDRVRTEAFF. CDR3 sequence (DNA): TGTGCCAGCTCACCCGACAGGGTGAGGACTGAAGCTTTCTTT.

J is TRBJ1-4 and V is TRBV25-1, with D possibly matching TRBD1 (6 bases). This CDR3 contains 14 residues. V was shortened by 6 bases and J by 1 base, with 9 bases between the two germline ends. Germline assignment: CDR1 MGHDK and CDR2 SYGVNS. The CDR3 here is CASRKQGTNEKLFF. The CDR3 region has the DNA TGTGCCAGCAGAAAACAGGGAACTAATGAAAAACTGTTTTTT.

The rearrangement uses TRBV11-2 and TRBJ1-1, with TRBD1 as a possible D gene (5 bases). The V gene lost 5 bases and the J gene lost 0 bases, with 13 bases spanning the gap. Germline-derived CDR1 and CDR2 are SGHAT and FQNNGV. The CDR3 length is 15 residues. The CDR3 loop reads CASSPGTLLNTEAFF. CDR3 in DNA: TGTGCCAGCAGCCCAGGGACCCTCTTGAACACTGAAGCTTTCTTT.

CDR3 protein: CASSQEWTSATDTQYF. The CDR3 DNA reads as TGTGCCAGCAGCCAAGAGTGGACTAGCGCGACAGATACGCAGTATTTT. The rearrangement joins TRBV4-2 to TRBJ2-3, with 9 bases fitting TRBD2. CDR3 size: 16 residues. Germline CDR1 reads LGHNA; CDR2 reads YNFKEQ. V lost 0 bases, J lost 3 bases, and 4 bases stayed unmatched.

This clone was detected only once. The chain recombines TRBV2 with TRBJ2-2; 11 bases match TRBD1. Germline V gene data show CDR1 as SNHLY and CDR2 as FYNNEI. V lost 6 bases, J lost 6 bases, and 3 bases stayed unmatched. The CDR3 is 14 residues long. CDR3 sequence: CASSGQGAPGELFF. For the CDR3, the DNA is TGTGCCAGCAGCGGACAGGGGGCGCCCGGGGAGCTGTTTTTT. Full variable domain (outside the CDR3, taken from reference TRBV2 and TRBJ2-2): EPEVTQTPSHQVTQMGQEVILRCVPISNHLYFYWYRQILGQKVEFLVSFYNNEISEKSEIFDDQFSVERPDGSNFTLKIRSTKLEDSAMYFCASSGQGAPGELFFGEGSRLTVL.

The chain is built from TRBV19 and TRBJ2-6, with D possibly being TRBD1 (6 bases). Germline V gene lookup returns CDR1 LNHDA and CDR2 SQIVND (reference sequence). V was pared by 3 bases and J by 0 bases, with 15 bases between. This CDR3 has 18 amino acids. The CDR3 is CASSIDRTAYSGANVLTF. Written as DNA, the CDR3 is TGTGCCAGTAGTATCGACCGGACAGCCTACTCTGGGGCCAACGTCCTGACTTTC.

The V gene is TRBV6-5, the J gene TRBJ2-1, with 7 bases identical to TRBD2. The CDR3 is 15 amino acids. Germline CDR1 reads MNHEY; CDR2 reads SVGAGI. With V trimmed by 8 bases and J by 6 bases, 13 bases remained unmatched. CDR3 residues: CASDFLGGTGNEQFF. The CDR3 DNA reads as TGTGCCAGCGATTTCCTGGGAGGGACTGGCAATGAGCAGTTCTTC.

This clone was seen only a few times. The chain has TRBV30 and TRBJ1-2, with unresolved D. Germline CDR1 and CDR2: GTSNPN and SVGIG (reference sequence). The CDR3 covers 12 residues. Trimming left V 4 bases short and J 7 bases short, with 13 bases between. In DNA form, the CDR3 reads TGTGCCTGGAAGATCCCTAAAGGTGGCTACACCTTC. It specifies CAWKIPKGGYTF.

The rearrangement links TRBV7-9 to TRBJ1-5; D is uncertain. V was shortened by 3 bases and J by 9 bases, with 9 bases between the two germline ends. The CDR3 loop spans 12 amino acids. Per germline, CDR1 SEHNR and CDR2 FQNEAQ (reference sequence). The CDR3 sequence: CASSFGDPPQHF. CDR3 DNA: TGTGCCAGCAGCTTTGGGGATCCGCCCCAGCATTTT.

The V gene is TRBV19, the J gene TRBJ2-1, with D perhaps TRBD2 (5 bases). Germline V gene sequence: CDR1 LNHDA, CDR2 SQIVND (reference sequence). V gave up 1 base and J gave up 4 bases, with 14 bases separating them. The CDR3 totals 16 residues. This CDR3 is CASSIAASLEYNEQFF. In DNA form, the CDR3 reads TGTGCCAGTAGTATAGCGGCTAGCCTCGAATACAATGAGCAGTTCTTC. Supplemented by reference TRBV19 and TRBJ2-1, the full variable domain reads DGGITQSPKYLFRKEGQNVTLSCEQNLNHDAMYWYRQDPGQGLRLIYYSQIVNDFQKGDIAEGYSVSREKKESFPLTVTSAQKNPTAFYLCASSIAASLEYNEQFFGPGTRLTVL.

The chain combines TRBV2 with TRBJ1-5; 9 nucleotides match TRBD1. There are 15 residues in the CDR3. V was clipped by 7 bases and J by 1 base; unmatched bases: 5. Germline CDR1 and CDR2: SNHLY and FYNNEI. CDR3 residues: CASTLQGASNQPQHF. The CDR3 DNA sequence: TGTGCCAGCACCTTACAGGGGGCGAGCAATCAGCCCCAGCATTTT.

This chain uses TRBV5-5 with TRBJ2-3; no clear D gene. In germline, CDR1 is SGHKS, CDR2 YYEKEE (reference sequence). Trimming cost V 1 base and J 1 base, with 13 bases left between them. The CDR3 is made up of 16 amino acids. CDR3 bases: TGTGCCAGCAGCTTGTTCCAGCGTGGTGGCACAGATACGCAGTATTTT. Translated, it gives CASSLFQRGGTDTQYF.

V is TRBV6-5 and J is TRBJ1-6; D is possibly TRBD1 (5 bases). The germline gives CDR1 MNHEY, CDR2 SVGAGI. The length of the CDR3 is 15 residues. V lost 5 bases and J 7 bases, leaving 15 bases between the germline ends. CDR3 in amino acids: CASSPWDAKNSPLHF. For the CDR3, the DNA is TGTGCCAGCAGTCCCTGGGACGCAAAAAATTCACCCCTCCACTTT.

The chain joins TRBV11-3 to TRBJ2-1; D uncertain. The ends were cut back, 5 bases at V and 9 bases at J, with 11 bases in the middle. Germline values: CDR1 SGHNT, CDR2 YENEEA. CDR3 length: 12 amino acids. CDR3 nucleotide sequence: TGTGCCAGCAGCCTACTGCTCCCTGAGCAGTTCTTC. Residues: CASSLLLPEQFF.

V and J are TRBV15 and TRBJ2-7; 7 nucleotides align to TRBD1. V gave up 6 bases and J gave up 5 bases; unmatched junction bases: 7. The CDR3 contains 13 residues. Germline assignment: CDR1 LNHNV and CDR2 YYDKDF (reference sequence). The CDR3, as DNA: TGTGCCACCAGTCGAGGGACAGCCAACGAGCAGTACTTC. This sequence encodes CATSRGTANEQYF.

A single count supports this clone. This chain's CDR3 is CASSLNVGYNEQFF. CDR3 bases: TGTGCCAGCAGCTTAAATGTGGGGTACAATGAGCAGTTCTTC. The genes are TRBV7-3 and TRBJ2-1; no definite D call. The CDR3 has 14 residues. Trimming removed 1 base at V and 4 bases at J, with 8 bases between. The V gene's germline CDR1 is SGHTA and CDR2 FQGTGA.

This clone was counted a single time. The V call is TRBV14, the J call TRBJ2-3; 9 bases agree with TRBD2. Germline V gene lookup returns CDR1 SGHDN and CDR2 FVKESK. V lost 6 bases to trimming and J lost 0 bases; unmatched junction nucleotides: 4. The CDR3 length is 15 residues. CDR3 sequence (DNA): TGTGCCAGCAGATCCAGCGGGAGGAGCACAGATACGCAGTATTTT. Translated, it gives CASRSSGRSTDTQYF.

The chain recombines TRBV5-1 with TRBJ2-2, with D hard to call. The CDR3 covers 15 residues. The V and J ends lost 0 bases and 5 bases respectively, with 11 bases between them. Per the germline V gene, CDR1 is SGHRS and CDR2 is YFSETQ. In DNA form, the CDR3 reads TGCGCCAGCAGCTTGGTGGCAGTGGGGACCGGGGAGCTGTTTTTT. It yields the protein CASSLVAVGTGELFF.

This clone was seen once. This sequence joins TRBV6-6 and TRBJ1-2, with TRBD1 identical over 12 bases. The germline V gene encodes CDR1 MNHNY and CDR2 SVGAGI (reference sequence). This CDR3 is 14 amino acids long. V shed 6 bases, J shed 8 bases, and the junction held 7 bases outside the gene matches. CDR3 residues: CASSRDRGQGGYTF. The CDR3 DNA follows: TGTGCCAGCAGCCGGGACAGGGGGCAAGGCGGCTACACCTTC.

The CDR3 coding sequence is TGTGCCAGCAGTTACGTCGGGGAGAATCAGCCCCAGCATTTT. Amino acids: CASSYVGENQPQHF. The chain uses TRBV6-5 and TRBJ1-5; D ambiguous. Trimming took 2 bases from V and 4 from J, leaving 9 bases between them. The germline V gene has CDR1 MNHEY and CDR2 SVGAGI. CDR3 length equals 14 residues.